Listed below are T cell receptor beta chains from one sample, sequenced in a study of regulatory T cells in long-lasting Graves disease. TCRdb itself ran the multiplex PCR reads through MiXCR, one entry per CDR3 protein. The sample holds over 450,000 distinct CDR3 sequences; 20% to 25% are singletons and the top ten take about 6.6%. The sample here was peripheral blood mononuclear cells (PBMCs), taken when the disease was refractory, from a patient treated with antithyroid drugs. These receptors were obtained from a female donor with Graves disease. Both conserved end residues are part of each CDR3. A D gene is named only where the DNA matches it firmly. Rows give clone size only sometimes, using once, few, many, or a class for an expanded clone.

TGCGCCAGCAGCCAAGTTGCAGGGGGAAGGGACGAGCAGTACTTC	CASSQVAGGRDEQYF	TRBV4-1	TRBJ2-7	few	TRBD1
TGTGCCAGCAGCAAGCTGGTCGCTGGGGCCGGGGAGCTGTTTTTT	CASSKLVAGAGELFF	TRBV7-3	TRBJ2-2	NA	NA
TGTGCCAGCAGCCTGGACAGGGCGAGTACTGAAGCTTTCTTT	CASSLDRASTEAFF	TRBV12-3/TRBV12-4	TRBJ1-1	many	TRBD1
TGCAGCGTTGGACAGGGGGGGAGCAATCAGCCCCAGCATTTT	CSVGQGGSNQPQHF	TRBV29-1	TRBJ1-5	few	TRBD1
TGTGCCAGCAGCTTGAGAGGACTTAATTTAGATACGCAGTATTTT	CASSLRGLNLDTQYF	TRBV7-2	TRBJ2-3	NA	NA
TGTGCCAGCCAGGGGATCGGGGAGCTGTTTTTT	CASQGIGELFF	TRBV2	TRBJ2-2	many	NA
TGCAGCGTTGACCAGAACACTGAAGCTTTCTTT	CSVDQNTEAFF	TRBV29-1	TRBJ1-1	NA	NA
TGCAGCGTTCGACCGGGGGGGGGGTATACTGAAGCTTTCTTT	CSVRPGGGYTEAFF	TRBV29-1	TRBJ1-1	few	NA
TGTGCCAGCAGCTTAAACCTCGGACTAGCGGGGGATACGCAGTATTTT	CASSLNLGLAGDTQYF	TRBV11-2	TRBJ2-3	NA	TRBD2
TGTGCCAGCAGTTTCGGGGGCTCGAACACCGGGGAGCTGTTTTTT	CASSFGGSNTGELFF	TRBV28	TRBJ2-2	many	NA
TGTGCCAGCAGCTGGGGGGGACAGGGTAACACCGGGGAGCTGTTTTTT	CASSWGGQGNTGELFF	TRBV7-2	TRBJ2-2	few	TRBD1
TGTGCCAGCAGCGGGACTAGCGTGTACCAAGAGACCCAGTACTTC	CASSGTSVYQETQYF	TRBV3-1	TRBJ2-5	many	TRBD2
TGTGCCAGCAGCTTAGAAGGACAGAGTAATGAAAAACTGTTTTTT	CASSLEGQSNEKLFF	TRBV12-3/TRBV12-4	TRBJ1-4	many	NA
TGTGCCAGCAGCTTAGCTTCAGGGATGAGCACTGAAGCTTTCTTT	CASSLASGMSTEAFF	TRBV7-9	TRBJ1-1	NA	NA
TGTGCCACCCATCGGGGTGGTCGGCCCCAGCATTTT	CATHRGGRPQHF	TRBV28	TRBJ1-5	many	NA
TGTGCCAGCAGCGCGCCGGGGGATCCTAATGAAAAACTGTTTTTT	CASSAPGDPNEKLFF	TRBV7-9	TRBJ1-4	NA	NA
TGTGCCACCAGCAGAGATCTCCAGGTATCAACCGAAGCTTTCTTT	CATSRDLQVSTEAFF	TRBV15	TRBJ1-1	few	NA
TGTGCCAGCAGTTTATGGACTAGCGGGCACGCGAACACCGGGGAGCCGTTTTTT	CASSLWTSGHANTGEPFF	TRBV27	TRBJ2-2	NA	TRBD2
TGTGCCAGCAGCCAATACGACAGCCGCAATCAGCCCCAGCATTTT	CASSQYDSRNQPQHF	TRBV6-1	TRBJ1-5	few	NA
TGTGCCAGCAGCCAAGTAGGCAGTTTCTATGGCTACACCTTC	CASSQVGSFYGYTF	TRBV4-2	TRBJ1-2	NA	NA
TGTGCCAGCAGCTTACCGAAGGGGGCACAGAACACTGAAGCTTTCTTT	CASSLPKGAQNTEAFF	TRBV7-9	TRBJ1-1	NA	TRBD1
TGTGCCAGCAGCAAAATCGCAGAGAACACTGAAGCTTTCTTT	CASSKIAENTEAFF	TRBV3-1	TRBJ1-1	NA	NA
TGTGCCAGCAGCTTAATTGTGGGGAACGCTGAAGCTTTCTTT	CASSLIVGNAEAFF	TRBV5-6	TRBJ1-1	NA	NA
TGTGCCAGCAGCACTAGCGGGGGGTACTACAATGAGCAGTTCTTC	CASSTSGGYYNEQFF	TRBV28	TRBJ2-1	NA	TRBD2
TGTGCCAGCAGCGTAGAACCTGACAAAAACATTCAGTACTTC	CASSVEPDKNIQYF	TRBV9	TRBJ2-4	NA	NA
TGTGCCAGCAGGGACGGTAGCAATCAGCCCCAGCATTTT	CASRDGSNQPQHF	TRBV6-2/TRBV6-3	TRBJ1-5	NA	NA
TGTGCCACCAGTGACTCCGACATGTACGAGCAGTACTTC	CATSDSDMYEQYF	TRBV24-1	TRBJ2-7	few	NA
TGTGCCAGCAGTTTTGCGGGGGCTATGAACACTGAAGCTTTCTTT	CASSFAGAMNTEAFF	TRBV28	TRBJ1-1	many	NA
TGTGCCAGCAGTTGGGACAGGGGAGATACGCAGTATTTT	CASSWDRGDTQYF	TRBV13	TRBJ2-3	NA	TRBD1
TGTGCCAGCAGCTTAGGCGGGACAGGGACCTACGAGCAGTACTTC	CASSLGGTGTYEQYF	TRBV7-8	TRBJ2-7	many	TRBD1
TGCGCCAGCAGCCTTCGGGCAGGGGCAGGGACTGAAGCTTTCTTT	CASSLRAGAGTEAFF	TRBV4-1	TRBJ1-1	NA	NA
TGTGCCAGCAGCGGCCACGGGACAAGGGTTCGGGAGACCCAGTACTTC	CASSGHGTRVRETQYF	TRBV7-2	TRBJ2-5	many	NA
TGTGCCAGCAGCCGACAGGAAGAAGCTTTCTTT	CASSRQEEAFF	TRBV7-9	TRBJ1-1	few	NA
TGTGCCAGCAGCCCGGCGGACGGACGGCCCCAGCATTTT	CASSPADGRPQHF	TRBV7-2	TRBJ1-5	many	NA
TGTGCCAGCAGCTTGTCAGGGGGAAAAGGCTACACCTTC	CASSLSGGKGYTF	TRBV11-2	TRBJ1-2	NA	TRBD1
TGTGCCAGCACCGTACTACAGGGGGCCAAGTCACCCCTCCACTTT	CASTVLQGAKSPLHF	TRBV28	TRBJ1-6	many	TRBD1
TGTGCCAGCAGTCCCGGTGGCGGGGGGCGCACAGATACGCAGTATTTT	CASSPGGGGRTDTQYF	TRBV6-1	TRBJ2-3	NA	TRBD2
TGCAGTGCTAGAGATCAGGGTAGGATCAGCACTGAAGCTTTCTTT	CSARDQGRISTEAFF	TRBV20-1	TRBJ1-1	NA	NA
TGCAGTGCTAGCCGTGCGCGGGGGGGCTCCTACGAGCAGTACTTC	CSASRARGGSYEQYF	TRBV20-1	TRBJ2-7	NA	TRBD2
TGTGCCAGCAGCTTAGGCGGCGGGGGGGCCAAAAACATTCAGTACTTC	CASSLGGGGAKNIQYF	TRBV7-9	TRBJ2-4	many	TRBD2
TGTGCCAGCAGCGTGGGCGGGGTGAACTACGAGCAGTACTTC	CASSVGGVNYEQYF	TRBV9	TRBJ2-7	NA	NA
TGTGCCAGCAGTTTTTACCGGGACAAGTCCTACGAGCAGTACTTC	CASSFYRDKSYEQYF	TRBV28	TRBJ2-7	many	NA
TGTGCCACCAGCAGTCACACCGGGGAGCTGTTTTTT	CATSSHTGELFF	TRBV24-1	TRBJ2-2	NA	NA
TGCAGCGTTGAGACAGGGTGGGCCAAAAACATTCAGTACTTC	CSVETGWAKNIQYF	TRBV29-1	TRBJ2-4	many	TRBD1
TGTGCCAGCAGTTTTGATCTCAACTATGGCTACACCTTC	CASSFDLNYGYTF	TRBV28	TRBJ1-2	many	NA
TGTGCCAGCACCTTGGGACTTACGTTCTACGAGCAGTACTTC	CASTLGLTFYEQYF	TRBV6-1	TRBJ2-7	NA	NA
TGTGCCAGCAGCGTAGACCTGGCAGGGTTTGATTCACCCCTCCACTTT	CASSVDLAGFDSPLHF	TRBV9	TRBJ1-6	many	NA
TGTGCCAGCAGTTTGGGACTAGCGGCAAGAAGCACAGATACGCAGTATTTT	CASSLGLAARSTDTQYF	TRBV28	TRBJ2-3	NA	TRBD2
TGCGCCAGCAGCCAAGGGGGCGAGGGCGGCTATGGCTACACCTTC	CASSQGGEGGYGYTF	TRBV4-1	TRBJ1-2	once	NA
TGTGCCAGCAGCTTAGGTCGGACAGTTAACTATGGCTACACCTTC	CASSLGRTVNYGYTF	TRBV7-9	TRBJ1-2	NA	NA
TGTGCCAGCAGCTTAGGGGCAGAGAACACTGAAGCTTTCTTT	CASSLGAENTEAFF	TRBV7-9	TRBJ1-1	many	NA
TGTGCCAGCAGTTCCGGCATGGGAAGCCCCTTGAGTGAGCAGTTCTTC	CASSSGMGSPLSEQFF	TRBV12-3/TRBV12-4	TRBJ2-1	few	NA
TGTGCCAGCGCTCCCTACAGGGCAGGCGAGCAGTACTTC	CASAPYRAGEQYF	TRBV3-1	TRBJ2-7	NA	NA
TGCGCCAGCAGCTTGGCAACGGACCAAGAGACCCAGTACTTC	CASSLATDQETQYF	TRBV5-1	TRBJ2-5	NA	NA
TGTGCCAGCAGCGTATCCGGGGTCTACACTGAAGCTTTCTTT	CASSVSGVYTEAFF	TRBV5-6	TRBJ1-1	NA	NA
TGTGCCAGCAGCTCCCCCGGGACTCGGAGGATGAACACTGAAGCTTTCTTT	CASSSPGTRRMNTEAFF	TRBV7-2	TRBJ1-1	few	NA
TGTGCCAGCAGTTTAATCCCCCGCGGGGGGGCGATCGGGGCCAACGTCCTGACTTTC	CASSLIPRGGAIGANVLTF	TRBV28	TRBJ2-6	few	TRBD2
TGCGCCAGCAGCGGCCGGGCCCGAGGGGATGAGCAGTTCTTC	CASSGRARGDEQFF	TRBV5-1	TRBJ2-1	few	NA
TGCAGCGTTGAGGTCCCGGGACAGGGGCCCTACGAGCAGTACTTC	CSVEVPGQGPYEQYF	TRBV29-1	TRBJ2-7	few	TRBD1